This T cell receptor beta chain is drawn from a study of blood T cell repertoires in COVID-19. Whole-study context: The analysed material was cDNA or gDNA that came from T cells, B-cell-depleted T cells, or PBMCs.

In the source study's methods: Scientists estimated how many nucleated cells there were by amplifying reference gene primers. The method was immunoSEQ multiplex PCR; TCRdb's version includes in-frame clones alone and lacks a portion of them. V and J calls and clone size are those listed in that table; D and trimming were worked out from the DNA. The table has 200,000 or so clones, 86% seen once; the top ten hold 3.8%. Germline CDR1 and CDR2: SGHVS and FQNEAQ. The V and J ends lost 5 bases and 0 bases respectively, with 11 bases between them. This CDR3 spans 15 amino acids. Clinical history reported by participants formed the basis on which cohorts were assigned.

This receptor was taken from a woman aged 35 to 49 with acute COVID-19. The sample taken for sequencing was PBMCs or T cells enriched from blood (not recorded which). The chain is built from TRBV7-8 and TRBJ1-3; D unresolved. CDR3 bases: TGTGCCAGCAGCCCTACTGCGTACTCTGGAAACACCATATATTTT. Its protein is CASSPTAYSGNTIYF.